This entry lists 3 T cell receptor beta chains sequenced from one sample in a study of beta chain features in type 1 diabetes. Reverse transcription of all isolated RNA meant that expressed TCRB transcripts were sequenced. The table came from immunoSEQ multiplex PCR; TCRdb's copy has only in-frame clones and leaves some out. The sample lists about 320,000 clones; 14% were seen once. The sequenced sample consisted of central memory CD4+ T cells from blood. These receptors were obtained from a man between 25 and 39 years old in good health.

The chain combines TRBV4-2 with TRBJ1-6; no reliable D call. The V and J ends lost 4 bases and 0 bases respectively, with 13 bases between them. The CDR3 has 17 residues. Germline V lookup: CDR1 LGHNA, CDR2 YNFKEQ. CDR3 protein: CASSRESRSSYNSPLHF. Here the CDR3 DNA reads TGTGCCAGCAGCCGAGAATCGCGCAGCTCCTATAATTCACCCCTCCACTTT.

The V gene is TRBV9, the J gene TRBJ1-1; tentatively, D is TRBD1 (6 bases). Germline CDR1 and CDR2: SGDLS and YYNGEE. Trimming took off 4 bases at V and 6 bases at J, with 19 bases between the two ends. The CDR3 is 15 amino acids. CDR3 bases: TGTGCCAGCAGCCCTAGGCTACAGGGCAACCCTGAAGCTTTCTTT. Encoded protein: CASSPRLQGNPEAFF.

This clone was counted a few times. The J gene is TRBJ2-7, the V gene TRBV2; 7 bases align to TRBD2. V gave up 4 bases and J gave up 6 bases; unmatched junction bases: 0. The germline V gene encodes CDR1 SNHLY and CDR2 FYNNEI. The CDR3 covers 11 residues. The CDR3 protein is CASSGGGEQYV. In nucleotides, the CDR3 is TGTGCCAGCAGTGGGGGGGGCGAGCAGTACGTC.